The T cell receptor beta chain described here comes from a study of shared clonotypes between healthy human individuals. Findings and caveats of the study: Non-shared clonotypes displayed generation probabilities falling below those of clonotypes present in all four donors. What limited the represented genetic and exposure-history diversity was the small number of donors.

All of the donors resided in Nashville, Tennessee, and each was a Caucasian adult. Germline V gives CDR1 MGHRA, CDR2 YSYEKL. The V end was cut by 1 base, the J end by 0 bases, with 9 bases between. The CDR3 is made up of 15 amino acids. The sample holds a few counts of this clone. The antigen remains undetermined. Several immunoSEQ plates received, in even portions, the genomic DNA of each subset. Profiling relied on immunoSEQ multiplex PCR, and the TCRdb table lists in-frame clones only, not all of them. The sample has roughly 720,000 clones, 90% seen once. Sequenced sample: memory CD8+ T cells from PBMCs. The subset was: CD45RO+ cells pooled with CCR7-negative TemRA cells. This receptor was taken from a man between 18 and 29 years old in good health. Some clones in this sample may be carry-over from other donors' samples. V and J are TRBV4-1 and TRBJ1-1; no reliable D call. The CDR3 loop is CASSQVIALNTEAFF. In DNA, the CDR3 is TGCGCCAGCAGCCAAGTAATCGCCCTGAACACTGAAGCTTTCTTT.